The rows below give T cell receptor beta chains drawn from one sample of a study of regulatory T cells in long-lasting Graves disease. TCRdb reprocessed the multiplex PCR reads via MiXCR and lists one record per CDR3 protein. The data show 450,000 to 600,000 distinct CDR3 sequences, approximately 13% seen once. This same sample was also taken into another study, of T cells in Graves' hyperthyroidism and ophthalmopathy.

The material was peripheral blood mononuclear cells (PBMCs), obtained at new diagnosis, from a patient treated with antithyroid drugs. The receptors were sampled from a young man with Graves disease. Both conserved end residues are part of each CDR3. Fields, in order: V gene, clone size, J gene, D gene, CDR3 protein, CDR3 DNA. D genes are given only for firm matches. The size field is filled for only some rows; it gives once, few, many or a size class.

TRBV27,many,TRBJ1-6,-,CASSLVQGGSPLHF,TGTGCCAGCAGTTTGGTACAGGGAGGTTCACCCCTCCACTTT
TRBV20-1,few,TRBJ2-7,-,CSASPSSYEQYF,TGCAGTGCTTCCCCTAGCTCCTACGAGCAGTACTTC
TRBV24-1,many,TRBJ2-3,TRBD2,CATSDFIAGGGTDTQYF,TGTGCCACCAGTGATTTTATAGCGGGAGGGGGCACAGATACGCAGTATTTT
TRBV4-1,-,TRBJ2-5,-,CASSRFRETQYF,TGTGCCAGCAGCCGGTTCCGTGAGACCCAGTACTTC
TRBV12-3/TRBV12-4,-,TRBJ2-3,-,CASSLGSPSRPRYF,TGTGCCAGCAGTTTAGGCAGTCCTTCCCGTCCGCGGTATTTT
TRBV7-9,-,TRBJ2-1,TRBD2,CASSFGTSGIYNEQFF,TGTGCCAGCAGTTTCGGGACCAGCGGGATTTACAATGAGCAGTTCTTC
TRBV24-1,-,TRBJ2-1,-,CATSDFGGAQSYNEQFF,TGTGCCACCAGTGATTTTGGGGGGGCGCAGAGTTACAATGAGCAGTTCTTC
TRBV20-1,many,TRBJ2-7,-,CSASSRTYVREQYF,TGCAGTGCTAGTTCCCGGACTTATGTCCGCGAGCAGTACTTC
TRBV3-1,-,TRBJ2-5,-,CASTRARRQETQYF,TGTGCCAGCACCCGGGCCAGACGGCAAGAGACCCAGTACTTC
TRBV5-1,many,TRBJ2-1,TRBD2,CASSLGLAGGYNEQFF,TGTGCCAGCAGCTTGGGACTAGCGGGAGGCTACAATGAGCAGTTCTTC
TRBV7-9,-,TRBJ2-7,-,CASSKSGGGALSSYEQYF,TGTGCCAGCAGCAAAAGCGGTGGGGGGGCTCTCAGCTCCTACGAGCAGTACTTC
TRBV19,few,TRBJ2-7,-,CASSAISGERNEQYF,TGTGCCAGTAGTGCCATCTCCGGGGAACGGAACGAGCAGTACTTC
TRBV5-1,-,TRBJ1-1,-,CASRRDKAPEAFF,TGCGCCAGCAGAAGAGACAAAGCACCTGAAGCTTTCTTT
TRBV2,many,TRBJ2-2,TRBD2,CASSRGLAGNTGELFF,TGTGCCAGCAGTAGGGGACTAGCGGGGAACACCGGGGAGCTGTTTTTT
TRBV27,few,TRBJ2-3,-,CASSSWGVRGGGATDTQYF,TGTGCCAGCAGTTCGTGGGGGGTCAGGGGTGGGGGAGCCACAGATACGCAGTATTTT
TRBV14,few,TRBJ2-2,TRBD2,CASSLPGTGGTSGSRELFF,TGTGCCAGCAGCCTCCCCGGGACAGGGGGGACTAGCGGGAGCCGGGAGCTGTTTTTT
TRBV28,once,TRBJ2-7,TRBD2,CASSGREGRYEQYF,TGTGCCAGCAGCGGGCGGGAGGGCCGCTACGAGCAGTACTTC
TRBV11-2,many,TRBJ1-4,-,CASSWGNEKLFF,TGTGCCAGCAGCTGGGGGAATGAAAAACTGTTTTTT
TRBV30,many,TRBJ1-2,-,CAWRTSTKDGYTF,TGTGCCTGGAGGACGTCTACGAAAGATGGCTACACCTTC
TRBV19,-,TRBJ1-2,-,CASSIQGDFYGYTF,TGTGCCAGTAGTATCCAAGGGGACTTCTATGGCTACACCTTC
TRBV5-1,few,TRBJ1-3,-,CASSLAGVKGSGNTIYF,TGCGCCAGCAGCTTGGCCGGGGTGAAGGGCTCTGGAAACACCATATATTTT
TRBV7-9,many,TRBJ2-7,TRBD2,CASSLAAGTSGRGYEQYF,TGTGCCAGCAGCTTAGCCGCCGGGACTAGCGGGAGGGGCTACGAGCAGTACTTC
TRBV5-1,-,TRBJ2-3,-,CASSLYGSTDTQYF,TGCGCCAGCAGCTTGTACGGGAGCACAGATACGCAGTATTTT
TRBV12-3/TRBV12-4,many,TRBJ2-1,TRBD2,CASSDAGGTFWGQFF,TGTGCCAGCAGTGACGCGGGAGGGACCTTTTGGGGGCAGTTCTTC
TRBV7-9,few,TRBJ2-1,-,CASSHPGDALYEQFF,TGTGCCAGCAGCCACCCAGGGGATGCTTTGTATGAGCAGTTCTTC
TRBV27,many,TRBJ2-3,-,CASRQEKTDTQYF,TGTGCCAGCAGACAGGAAAAAACAGATACGCAGTATTTT
TRBV12-3/TRBV12-4,many,TRBJ1-5,TRBD1,CASSLGTGNTQPQHF,TGTGCCAGCAGTTTGGGGACAGGGAACACTCAGCCCCAGCATTTT
TRBV12-3/TRBV12-4,-,TRBJ1-5,-,CASSLTGFTQPQHF,TGTGCCAGCAGTTTAACAGGGTTCACTCAGCCCCAGCATTTT
TRBV5-4,few,TRBJ2-3,TRBD2,CASSLRVGRAKDTQYF,TGTGCCAGCAGCTTGCGGGTCGGGAGGGCCAAAGATACGCAGTATTTT
TRBV2,many,TRBJ2-1,-,CASRGLYNEQFF,TGTGCCAGCAGAGGACTTTACAATGAGCAGTTCTTC
TRBV11-1,many,TRBJ2-7,-,CASTPSRGPAHEQYF,TGTGCCAGCACTCCCTCTCGGGGTCCAGCGCACGAGCAGTACTTC
TRBV5-1,-,TRBJ2-7,-,CASSPAQGSPYEQYF,TGCGCCAGCAGCCCCGCCCAGGGGAGCCCCTACGAGCAGTACTTC
TRBV29-1,many,TRBJ1-1,-,CSVEAGKRGNLKAFF,TGCAGCGTTGAAGCTGGAAAGAGGGGGAACTTAAAAGCTTTCTTT
TRBV12-3/TRBV12-4,few,TRBJ2-7,-,CASRPTGNEQYF,TGTGCCAGCCGACCCACCGGCAACGAGCAGTACTTC
TRBV6-1,few,TRBJ2-5,TRBD1,CVSRRTGKETQYF,TGTGTCAGCAGACGGACAGGGAAGGAGACCCAGTACTTC
TRBV5-6,-,TRBJ2-2,-,CASSQQNTGELFF,TGTGCCAGCTCACAGCAGAACACCGGGGAGCTGTTTTTT
TRBV27,many,TRBJ2-5,-,CASSPGQTAGETQYF,TGTGCCAGCAGCCCGGGGCAGACTGCGGGAGAGACCCAGTACTTC